The 2 T cell receptor beta chains below all came from one sample that was sequenced in a study of PD-1 blockade in classical Hodgkin lymphoma. Data came from immunoSEQ multiplex PCR; TCRdb stores just in-frame clones and leaves some out. The data hold about 110,000 clones, with approximately 89% observed a single time. Documented time point: cycle 4 day 1 (C4D1), after around six weeks of nivolumab. Following autologous stem cell transplantation, relapse occurred in every patient, and exposure to brentuximab vedotin varied. The sequencing used peripheral blood mononuclear cells (PBMCs), collected before the fourth cycle of nivolumab. All receptors come from a human donor with classical Hodgkin lymphoma.

This chain joins TRBV7-9 and TRBJ2-1; D might be TRBD1 (6 bases). Germline values: CDR1 SEHNR, CDR2 FQNEAQ (reference sequence). The CDR3 runs 14 residues. V lost 4 bases and J lost 10, with 17 bases in between. The CDR3 DNA is TGTGCCAGCAGCTGGGACCACAGGGTCTTGGAGCAGTTCTTC. This sequence encodes CASSWDHRVLEQFF.

The chain employs TRBV6-1 and TRBJ1-2; 7 bases line up with TRBD1. Germline-derived CDR1 and CDR2 are MNHNS and SASEGT. V shed 8 bases, J shed 6 bases, and the junction held 12 bases outside the gene matches. There are 14 residues in the CDR3. CDR3 protein: CASVETQGIDGYTF. CDR3 nucleotides: TGTGCCAGCGTTGAGACACAGGGGATCGATGGCTACACCTTC.